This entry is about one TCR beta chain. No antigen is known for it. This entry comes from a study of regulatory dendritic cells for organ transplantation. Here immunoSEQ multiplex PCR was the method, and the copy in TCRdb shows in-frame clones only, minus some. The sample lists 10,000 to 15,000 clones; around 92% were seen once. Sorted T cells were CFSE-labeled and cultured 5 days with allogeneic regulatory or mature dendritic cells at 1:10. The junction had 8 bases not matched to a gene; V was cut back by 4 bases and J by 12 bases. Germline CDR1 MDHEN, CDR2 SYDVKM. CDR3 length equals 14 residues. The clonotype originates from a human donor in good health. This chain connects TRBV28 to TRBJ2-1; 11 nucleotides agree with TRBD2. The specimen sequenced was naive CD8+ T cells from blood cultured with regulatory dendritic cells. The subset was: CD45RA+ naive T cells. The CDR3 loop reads CASSWLAGGTGQFF. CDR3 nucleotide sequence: TGTGCCAGCAGTTGGCTAGCGGGAGGCACGGGGCAGTTCTTC.